This TCR beta chain was found in a study of T cells in localized non-small cell lung cancer. Whole-study findings and limits: In uninvolved adjacent lung, T cell clonality reached its highest value, exceeding tumor. Appearances in adjacent lung were noted for a median roughly 50 of the top 100 tumor clones. Heterogeneity is still possible, as just one tumor region was sequenced. With higher T cell density in blood came longer overall survival.

Method: immunoSEQ multiplex PCR; TCRdb's copy keeps in-frame clones and lacks some. Of about 11,000 clones listed, 85% are singletons. On this clone itself: Its antigen is as yet unknown.

The receptor's source is a male donor older than 55 with stage I lung adenocarcinoma. The input for sequencing was peripheral blood, taken before any cancer treatment.

This chain's CDR3 is CASSLRGTNTEAFF. The CDR3 bases are TGTGCCAGCAGCTTAAGGGGTACGAACACTGAAGCTTTCTTT. The rearrangement uses TRBV11-3 and TRBJ1-1; D might be TRBD1 (5 bases). This CDR3 comprises 14 residues. V was shortened by 2 bases and J by 1 base, with 8 bases between the two germline ends. Germline values: CDR1 SGHNT, CDR2 YENEEA.